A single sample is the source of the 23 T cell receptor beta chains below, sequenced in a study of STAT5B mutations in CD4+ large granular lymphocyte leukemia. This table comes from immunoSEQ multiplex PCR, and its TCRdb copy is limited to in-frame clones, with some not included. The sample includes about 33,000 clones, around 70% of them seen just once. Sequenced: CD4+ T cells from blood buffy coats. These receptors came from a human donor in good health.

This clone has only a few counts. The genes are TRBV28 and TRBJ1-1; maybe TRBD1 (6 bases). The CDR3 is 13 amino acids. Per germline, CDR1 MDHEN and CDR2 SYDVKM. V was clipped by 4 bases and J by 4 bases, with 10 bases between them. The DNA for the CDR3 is TGTGCCAGCAGTTACAGGGCCTTCACTGAAGCTTTCTTT. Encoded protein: CASSYRAFTEAFF.

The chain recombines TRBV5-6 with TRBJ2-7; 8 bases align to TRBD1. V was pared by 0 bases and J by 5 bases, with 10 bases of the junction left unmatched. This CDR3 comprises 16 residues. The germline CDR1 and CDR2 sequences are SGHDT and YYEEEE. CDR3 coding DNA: TGTGCCAGCAGCTTGGCTGGGCAGGGGGCTTTGAACGAGCAGTACTTC. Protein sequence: CASSLAGQGALNEQYF.

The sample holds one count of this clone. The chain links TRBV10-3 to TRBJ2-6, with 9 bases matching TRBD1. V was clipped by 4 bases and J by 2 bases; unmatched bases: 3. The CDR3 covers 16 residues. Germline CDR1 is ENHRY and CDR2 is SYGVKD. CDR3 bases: TGTGCCATCAGTGGAGACAGGGGGGCTGGGGCCAACGTCCTGACTTTC. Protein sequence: CAISGDRGAGANVLTF.

The CDR3 DNA sequence: TGTGCCAGCAACCCTACACAGGGTGGTAATTCACCCCTCCACTTT. Its protein is CASNPTQGGNSPLHF. J is TRBJ1-6 and V is TRBV28; D is possibly TRBD1 (6 bases). The V gene's germline CDR1 is MDHEN and CDR2 SYDVKM. The CDR3 has 15 residues. The ends were cut back, 7 bases at V and 6 bases at J, with 16 bases in the middle.

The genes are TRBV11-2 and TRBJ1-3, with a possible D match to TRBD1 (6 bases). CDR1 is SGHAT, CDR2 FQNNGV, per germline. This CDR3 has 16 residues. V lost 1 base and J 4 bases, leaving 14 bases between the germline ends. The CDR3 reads CASSLVRGAKGNTIYF. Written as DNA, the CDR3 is TGTGCCAGCAGCTTAGTACGGGGGGCGAAAGGAAACACCATATATTTT.

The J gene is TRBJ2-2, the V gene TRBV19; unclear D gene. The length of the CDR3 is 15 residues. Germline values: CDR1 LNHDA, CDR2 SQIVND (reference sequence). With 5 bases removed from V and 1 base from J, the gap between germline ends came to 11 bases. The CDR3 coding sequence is TGTGCCAGTAGTCGACGGAATCTGAACACCGGGGAGCTGTTTTTT. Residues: CASSRRNLNTGELFF.

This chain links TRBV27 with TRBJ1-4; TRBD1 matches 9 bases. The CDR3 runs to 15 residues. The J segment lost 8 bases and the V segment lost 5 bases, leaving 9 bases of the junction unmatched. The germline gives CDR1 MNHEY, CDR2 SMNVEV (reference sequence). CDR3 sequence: CASSRTGTGMEKLFF. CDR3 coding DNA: TGTGCCAGCAGTCGAACCGGGACAGGGATGGAAAAACTGTTTTTT. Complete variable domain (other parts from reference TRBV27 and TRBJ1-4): EAQVTQNPRYLITVTGKKLTVTCSQNMNHEYMSWYRQDPGLGLRQIYYSMNVEVTDKGDVPEGYKVSRKEKRNFPLILESPSPNQTSLYFCASSRTGTGMEKLFFGSGTQLSVL.

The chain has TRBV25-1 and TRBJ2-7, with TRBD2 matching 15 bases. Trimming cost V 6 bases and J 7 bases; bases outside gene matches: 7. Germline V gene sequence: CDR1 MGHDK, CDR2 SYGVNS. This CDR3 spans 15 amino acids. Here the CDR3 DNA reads TGTGCCAGCAGGCCGGGACTAGCGGGAGGAAAGGAGCAGTACTTC. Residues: CASRPGLAGGKEQYF.

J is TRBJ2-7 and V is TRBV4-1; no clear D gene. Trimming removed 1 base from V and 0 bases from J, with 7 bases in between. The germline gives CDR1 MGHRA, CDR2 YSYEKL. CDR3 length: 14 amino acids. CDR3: CASSQVKGSYEQYF. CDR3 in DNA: TGCGCCAGCAGCCAAGTCAAGGGCTCCTACGAGCAGTACTTC.

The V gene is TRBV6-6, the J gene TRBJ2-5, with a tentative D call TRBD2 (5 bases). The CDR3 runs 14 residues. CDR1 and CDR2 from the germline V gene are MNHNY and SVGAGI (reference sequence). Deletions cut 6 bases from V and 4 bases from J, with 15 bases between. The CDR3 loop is CASRETAGGETQYF. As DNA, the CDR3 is TGTGCCAGCAGGGAGACGGCCGGAGGAGAGACCCAGTACTTC.

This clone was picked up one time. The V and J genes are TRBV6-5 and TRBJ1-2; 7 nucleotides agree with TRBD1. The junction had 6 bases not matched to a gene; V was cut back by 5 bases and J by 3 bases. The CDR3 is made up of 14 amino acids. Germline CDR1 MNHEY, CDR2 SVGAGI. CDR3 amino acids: CASSRRQGYYGYTF. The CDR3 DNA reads TGTGCCAGCAGTAGGCGACAGGGTTACTATGGCTACACCTTC.

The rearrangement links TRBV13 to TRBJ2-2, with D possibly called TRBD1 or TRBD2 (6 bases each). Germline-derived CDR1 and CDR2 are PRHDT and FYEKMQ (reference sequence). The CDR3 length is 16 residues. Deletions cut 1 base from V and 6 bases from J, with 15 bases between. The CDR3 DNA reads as TGTGCCAGCAGCTTAGCGGGGTCGGGGGCACCCGGGGAGCTGTTTTTT. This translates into CASSLAGSGAPGELFF.

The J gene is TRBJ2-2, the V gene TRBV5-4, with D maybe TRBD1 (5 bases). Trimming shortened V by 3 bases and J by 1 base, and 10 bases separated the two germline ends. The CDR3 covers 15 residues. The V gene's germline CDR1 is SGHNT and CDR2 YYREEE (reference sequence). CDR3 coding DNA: TGTGCCAGCAGCTCTAGGACAATGAACACCGGGGAGCTGTTTTTT. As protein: CASSSRTMNTGELFF.

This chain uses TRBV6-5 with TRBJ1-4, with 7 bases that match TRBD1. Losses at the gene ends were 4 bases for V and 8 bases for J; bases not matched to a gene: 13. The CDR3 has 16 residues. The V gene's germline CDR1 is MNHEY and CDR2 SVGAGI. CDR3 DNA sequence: TGTGCCAGCAGTTCTGGGATTTTAAGGGGGCGGGAAAAACTGTTTTTT. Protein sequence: CASSSGILRGREKLFF.

CDR3: CASSMRRRSGYTF. CDR3 sequence (DNA): TGTGCCAGCAGCATGCGTCGTAGGAGTGGCTACACCTTC. The V call is TRBV11-3, the J call TRBJ1-2, with unresolved D. Trimming removed 5 bases from V and 7 bases from J, with 14 bases in between. This CDR3 contains 13 residues. The germline V gene has CDR1 SGHNT and CDR2 YENEEA.

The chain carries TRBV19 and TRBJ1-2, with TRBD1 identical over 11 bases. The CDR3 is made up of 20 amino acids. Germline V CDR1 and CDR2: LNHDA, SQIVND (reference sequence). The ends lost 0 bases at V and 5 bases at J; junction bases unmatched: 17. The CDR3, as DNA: TGTGCCAGTAGTATAGACCATTTCGGGGTCGGACAGGGGGCGCGGTATGGCTACACCTTC. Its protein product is CASSIDHFGVGQGARYGYTF.

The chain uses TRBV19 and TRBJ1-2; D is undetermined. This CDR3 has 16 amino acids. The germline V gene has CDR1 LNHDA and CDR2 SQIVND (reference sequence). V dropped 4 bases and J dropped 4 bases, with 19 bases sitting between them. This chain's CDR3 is CASSRIVLEGTYGYTF. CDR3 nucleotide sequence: TGTGCCAGTAGTAGGATAGTTTTGGAGGGAACCTATGGCTACACCTTC.

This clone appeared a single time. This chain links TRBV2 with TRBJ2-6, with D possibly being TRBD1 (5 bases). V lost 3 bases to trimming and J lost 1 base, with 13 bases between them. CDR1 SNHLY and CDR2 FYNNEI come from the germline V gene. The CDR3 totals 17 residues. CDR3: CASSDRAPSSGANVLTF. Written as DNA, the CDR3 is TGTGCCAGCAGTGACAGGGCCCCTTCTTCTGGGGCCAACGTCCTGACTTTC.

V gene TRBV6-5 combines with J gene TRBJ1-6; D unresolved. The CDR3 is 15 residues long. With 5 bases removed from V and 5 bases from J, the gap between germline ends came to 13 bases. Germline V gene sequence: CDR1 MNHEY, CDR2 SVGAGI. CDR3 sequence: CASSTAIMNNSPLHF. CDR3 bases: TGTGCCAGCAGTACAGCGATTATGAATAATTCACCCCTCCACTTT.

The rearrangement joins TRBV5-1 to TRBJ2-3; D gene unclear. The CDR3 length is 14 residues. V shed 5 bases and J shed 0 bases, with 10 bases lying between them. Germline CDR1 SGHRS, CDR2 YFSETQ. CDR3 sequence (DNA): TGCGCCAGCAGAGGCGGACCGAGCACAGATACGCAGTATTTT. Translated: CASRGGPSTDTQYF.

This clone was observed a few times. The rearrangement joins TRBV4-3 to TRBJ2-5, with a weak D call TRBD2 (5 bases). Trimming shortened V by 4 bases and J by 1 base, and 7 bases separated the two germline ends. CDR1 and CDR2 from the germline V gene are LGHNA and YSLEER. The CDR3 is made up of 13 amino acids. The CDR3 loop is CASSRGLQETQYF. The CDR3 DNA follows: TGCGCCAGCAGCCGTGGACTCCAAGAGACCCAGTACTTC.

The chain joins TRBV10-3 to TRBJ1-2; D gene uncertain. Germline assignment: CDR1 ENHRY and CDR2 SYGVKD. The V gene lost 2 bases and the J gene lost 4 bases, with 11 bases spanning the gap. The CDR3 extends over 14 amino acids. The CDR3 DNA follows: TGTGCCATCAGTGAGGTTACCAGAAGCTATGGCTACACCTTC. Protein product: CAISEVTRSYGYTF.

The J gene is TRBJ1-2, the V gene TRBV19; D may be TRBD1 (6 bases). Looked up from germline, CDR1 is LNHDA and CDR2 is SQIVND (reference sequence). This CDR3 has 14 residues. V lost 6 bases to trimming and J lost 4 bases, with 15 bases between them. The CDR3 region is CASSADSPGYGYTF. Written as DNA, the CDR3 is TGTGCCAGTAGCGCGGACAGTCCCGGCTATGGCTACACCTTC.